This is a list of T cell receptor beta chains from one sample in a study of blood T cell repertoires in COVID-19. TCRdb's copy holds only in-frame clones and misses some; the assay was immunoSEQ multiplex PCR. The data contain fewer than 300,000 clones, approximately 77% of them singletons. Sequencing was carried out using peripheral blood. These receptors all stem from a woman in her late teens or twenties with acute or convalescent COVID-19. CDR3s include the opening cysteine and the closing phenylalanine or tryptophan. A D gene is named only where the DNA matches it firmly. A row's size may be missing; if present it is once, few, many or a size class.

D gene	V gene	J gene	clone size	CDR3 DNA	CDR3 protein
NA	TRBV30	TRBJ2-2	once	TGTGCCTGGAGTGATAGCGGATGGGAGCTGTTTTTT	CAWSDSGWELFF
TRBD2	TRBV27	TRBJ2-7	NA	TGTGCCAGCAGTTTAAGTGGGAGGGCCCCCTACGAGCAGTACTTC	CASSLSGRAPYEQYF
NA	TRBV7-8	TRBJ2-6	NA	TGTGCCAGCAGCCCTAGACTGGCACTCAAGCCTGGGGCCAACGTCCTGACTTTC	CASSPRLALKPGANVLTF
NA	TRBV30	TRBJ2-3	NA	TGTGCCTGGAGTCTGGCAGGGTGGACAGATACGCAGTATTTT	CAWSLAGWTDTQYF
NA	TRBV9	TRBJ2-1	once	TGTGCCAGCAGCGGAGGGAGTGAAGGGTATGGCTACAATGAGCAGTTCTTC	CASSGGSEGYGYNEQFF
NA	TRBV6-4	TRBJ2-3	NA	TGTGCCAGCAGCCGCGGAGCGGGTAGCACAGATACGCAGTATTTT	CASSRGAGSTDTQYF
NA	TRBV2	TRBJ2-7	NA	TGTGCCAGCGGCGGACTCCCAGCTCTTGGCGAGCAGTACTTC	CASGGLPALGEQYF
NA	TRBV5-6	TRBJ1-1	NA	TGTGCCAGCAGCGCTATATTCATGAACACTGAAGCTTTCTTT	CASSAIFMNTEAFF
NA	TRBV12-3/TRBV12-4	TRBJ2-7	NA	TGTGCCAGCAGCCGGGACATGACCTACGAGCAGTACTTC	CASSRDMTYEQYF
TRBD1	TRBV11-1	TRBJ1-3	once	TGTGCCAGCAGCTTTGGACAGGAACACGCTGGAAACACCATATATTTT	CASSFGQEHAGNTIYF
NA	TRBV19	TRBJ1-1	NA	TGTGCCAGTAGTATGGACATAGTAGCTAGGGCTGAAGCTTTCTTT	CASSMDIVARAEAFF
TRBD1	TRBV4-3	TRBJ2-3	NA	TGCGCCAGCAGCCACACACAGGGGAATGCCGCTGCAGATACGCAGTATTTT	CASSHTQGNAAADTQYF
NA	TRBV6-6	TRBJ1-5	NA	TGTGCCAGCAGTTATGCCGGGGAGAGCAATCAGCCCCAGCATTTT	CASSYAGESNQPQHF
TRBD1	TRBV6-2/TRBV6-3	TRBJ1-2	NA	TGTGCCAGCAGCGGACAGGTCTATGGCTACACCTTC	CASSGQVYGYTF
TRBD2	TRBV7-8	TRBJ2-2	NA	TGTGCCAGCAGCTTAAGCGGGACTCCCAACACCGGGGAGCTGTTTTTT	CASSLSGTPNTGELFF
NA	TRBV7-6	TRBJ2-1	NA	TGTGCCAGCAGCTCACACCACAGGGTCAATGAGCAGTTCTTC	CASSSHHRVNEQFF
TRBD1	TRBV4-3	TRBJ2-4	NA	TGCGCCAGCAGCCAAGAGTTTCGGGACAGGGTTCAGTACTTC	CASSQEFRDRVQYF
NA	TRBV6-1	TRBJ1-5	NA	TGTGCCAGCAGTGAAAAGGTGGGCAGGGGAGCAAATAGCAATCAGCCCCAGCATTTT	CASSEKVGRGANSNQPQHF
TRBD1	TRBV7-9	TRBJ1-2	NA	TGTGCCAGCAGCTCTTCGGGACAGGGAAACTATGGCTACACCTTC	CASSSSGQGNYGYTF
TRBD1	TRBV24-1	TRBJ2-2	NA	TGTGCCACCGGGGACAGAAACACCGGGGAGCTGTTTTTT	CATGDRNTGELFF
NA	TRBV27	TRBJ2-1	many	TGTGCCAGCAGTTTAAGTTTCCGGAATGAGCAGTTCTTC	CASSLSFRNEQFF
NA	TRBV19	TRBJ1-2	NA	TGTGCCACCACTTTGATGGGAGCCCATCGGGACTATGGCTACACCTTC	CATTLMGAHRDYGYTF
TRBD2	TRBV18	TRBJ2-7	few	TGTGCCAGCTCACCAACTAGCGGGAGTAGCTACGAGCAGTACTTC	CASSPTSGSSYEQYF
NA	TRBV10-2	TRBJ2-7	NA	TGCGCCAGCAGTGAAGGTAGCGGAAGCTCCTACGAGCAGTACTTC	CASSEGSGSSYEQYF
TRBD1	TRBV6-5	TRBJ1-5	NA	TGTGCCAGCCAGGGGGCAGGGGGCAATCAGCCCCAGCATTTT	CASQGAGGNQPQHF
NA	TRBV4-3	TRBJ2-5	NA	TGCGCCAGCAGCCAAGTACCTCGTCGGCTAGCGCCTATTGAGACCCAGTACTTC	CASSQVPRRLAPIETQYF
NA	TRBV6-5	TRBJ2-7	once	TGTGCCAGCCGGAGTGGACTACGCTACGAGCAGTACTTC	CASRSGLRYEQYF
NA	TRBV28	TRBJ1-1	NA	TGTGCCAGCAGTACTACAGGGAACACTGAAGCTTTCTTT	CASSTTGNTEAFF
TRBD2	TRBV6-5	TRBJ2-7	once	TGTGCCAGCAGTTACCGGAGCGGGGTCTCCTACGAGCAGTACTTC	CASSYRSGVSYEQYF
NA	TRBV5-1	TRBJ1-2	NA	TGCGCCAGCAGCTTGGACTCTTCTAATGTCGGGGCTAACTATGGCTACACCTTC	CASSLDSSNVGANYGYTF
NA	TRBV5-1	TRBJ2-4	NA	TGCGCCAGCAGCTTGGTGGTCGGCGGGAATCGGATTCAGTACTTC	CASSLVVGGNRIQYF
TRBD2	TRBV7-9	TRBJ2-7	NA	TGTGCCAGCAGCTCACTAGCGGCCAGCTACGAGCAGTACTTC	CASSSLAASYEQYF
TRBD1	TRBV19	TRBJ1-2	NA	TGTGCCAGTAGTATCCCCGGGACAGGAAACTATGGCTACACCTTC	CASSIPGTGNYGYTF
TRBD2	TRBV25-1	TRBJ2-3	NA	TGTGCCAGCAGTGAAACTGGCGGGAGGTCTAGCACAGATACGCAGTATTTT	CASSETGGRSSTDTQYF
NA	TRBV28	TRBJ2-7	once	TGTGCCAGCAGTTTAATCTACGAATCCTACGAGCAGTACTTC	CASSLIYESYEQYF
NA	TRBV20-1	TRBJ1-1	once	TGCAGTGTTGCAGGGGTCACTGAAGCTTTCTTT	CSVAGVTEAFF
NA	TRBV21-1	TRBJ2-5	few	TGTGCCAGCAGCAAAGATCCGAGCGGGAGGGCAGGTATAGAGACCCAGTACTTC	CASSKDPSGRAGIETQYF
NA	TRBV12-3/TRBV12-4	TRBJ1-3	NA	TGTGCCAGCAGACTCTCTGGAAACACCATATATTTT	CASRLSGNTIYF
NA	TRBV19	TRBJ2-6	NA	TGTGCCAGTAACCGGGACAAGAGCTCTGGGGCCAACGTCCTGACTTTC	CASNRDKSSGANVLTF
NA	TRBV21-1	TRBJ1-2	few	TGTGCCAGCAACCGCACAAAAGCTAACTATGGCTACACCTTC	CASNRTKANYGYTF
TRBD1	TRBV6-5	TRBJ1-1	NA	TGTGCCAGCAGTTATTTAGCCCCACTAACAGGGGTTGCTTTCTTT	CASSYLAPLTGVAFF
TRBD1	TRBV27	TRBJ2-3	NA	TGTGCCAGCAGTTTAGTCCCGGGACAGGGTATTACAGGGTATTTT	CASSLVPGQGITGYF
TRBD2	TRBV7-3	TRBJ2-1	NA	TGTGCCAGCAGCTTGGGTACAAGCGGGAGCGATGAGCAGTTCTTC	CASSLGTSGSDEQFF
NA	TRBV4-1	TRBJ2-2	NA	TGCGCCAGCAGCCAAGAAACTAGCTTGACCGGGGAGCTGTTTTTT	CASSQETSLTGELFF
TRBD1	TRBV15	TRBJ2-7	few	TGTGCCACCAGCAGAGAGGGGACAGGGTTCGAGCAGTACTTC	CATSREGTGFEQYF
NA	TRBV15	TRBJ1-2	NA	TGTGCCACCAGCAAGTACGACGGGGGGACTTCGGGCTACACCTTC	CATSKYDGGTSGYTF
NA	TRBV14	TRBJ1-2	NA	TGTGCCAGCAGCCCCAGTCCCGCCTATGGCTACACCTTC	CASSPSPAYGYTF
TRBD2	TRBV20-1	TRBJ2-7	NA	TGCAGTGCTAGTTCTAGCGGGAGGGCCTACGAGCAGTACTTC	CSASSSGRAYEQYF
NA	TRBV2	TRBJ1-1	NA	TGTGCCAGCAGTGAAGGCAGGTGGGGGGATTTAAAAGGGAACACTGAAGCTTTCTTT	CASSEGRWGDLKGNTEAFF
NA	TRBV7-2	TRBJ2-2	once	TGTGCCAGCAGCCAACACACATTAAGCACCGGGGAGCTGTTTTTT	CASSQHTLSTGELFF
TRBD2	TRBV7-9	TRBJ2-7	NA	TGTGCCAGCAGCTTACCCCAAGGGACTAGCGGGAAATACGAGCAGTACTTC	CASSLPQGTSGKYEQYF
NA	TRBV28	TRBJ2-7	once	TGTGCCAGCAGTAGGGGGTTGAGTGCCTACGAGCAGTACTTC	CASSRGLSAYEQYF
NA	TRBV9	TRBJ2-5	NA	TGTGCCAGCAGCGGGGACACTACCAGGGCAGAGACCCAGTACTTC	CASSGDTTRAETQYF
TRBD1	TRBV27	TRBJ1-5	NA	TGTGCCAGCAGTCCACAGGGGAGCAATCAGCCCCAGCATTTT	CASSPQGSNQPQHF
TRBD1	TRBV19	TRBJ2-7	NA	TGTGCCAGTACCCGGACAGGGGGCTTGACCTCCTACGAGCAGTACTTC	CASTRTGGLTSYEQYF
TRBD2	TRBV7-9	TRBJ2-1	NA	TGTGCCAGCAGCTTAGAGGGGACTAGCGGGACCTTTGAGCAGTTCTTC	CASSLEGTSGTFEQFF
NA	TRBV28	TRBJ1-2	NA	TGTGCCAATTCACAGGGTTCTAACTATGGCTACACCTTC	CANSQGSNYGYTF
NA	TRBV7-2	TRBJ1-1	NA	TGTGCCAGCAGCTTAGCGGCAGGGTTGAACACTGAAGCTTTCTTT	CASSLAAGLNTEAFF
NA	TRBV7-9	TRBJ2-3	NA	TGTGCCAGCAGAACTACCACCGCCAAATCACGAGATACGCAGTATTTT	CASRTTTAKSRDTQYF